This T cell receptor beta chain was found in a study of blood T cell repertoires in COVID-19 (dated by TCRdb to between 2020 and 2021). About the study as a whole: Samples covering the acute and convalescent phases of COVID-19 were provided by collaborators in the United States, Italy and Spain. The prospective study material was composed of cDNA or gDNA derived from T cells, B-cell-depleted T cells, or PBMCs. Deeply sampled blood TCRbeta repertoires from subjects exposed to, actively infected with, or recovered from COVID-19 were included in the dataset. The repertoires were released in a freely available public database meant as a resource for research on the immune response to SARS-CoV-2. The samples were drawn from two sources: the first 160 participants of the ongoing ImmuneRACE study, and over 1,000 subjects contributed by 6 global collaborators. Sample metadata almost always included a de-identified subject ID, COVID-19 status, age in years and sex. Where available, HLA class I and class II types were obtained from metadata supplied by the sample provider rather than from assay-based typing. The research as a whole found: Clinical and demographic metadata were provided uncurated, with the amount varying by source and participant.

The immunoSEQ Assay, a bias-controlled multiplex PCR, was used to amplify TCRbeta CDR3 regions from genomic DNA. As for the authors' bioinformatics: Nucleated cell counts per sample were estimated from amplification of reference gene primers within the assay. Sequence reads were collapsed and filtered to measure the absolute abundance of every unique TCRbeta CDR3 rearrangement. For each sample, productive Simpson clonality was calculated as the square root of Simpson's diversity index across productive rearrangements. TCRdb retrieved this table from immuneACCESS and kept in-frame rearrangements only. Not all clones are present; in checked studies, unresolved V genes account for under half, and no reason is known for the remainder. The V and J calls and clone size were taken over from that table, and D and trimming were inferred from the DNA. Recorded for this sample are some 150,000 clones; about 83% of them occurred a single time. Approximately 7.7% of the sample lies in the top ten.

The CDR3, from cysteine to phenylalanine, totals 15 residues. Only the CDR3 region is kept as DNA, spanning 45 bases read in frame from base 1. The V and J ends are trimmed by 2 bases and 1 base, leaving 11 bases between them. CDR1 and CDR2, looked up from the germline V gene, are MNHEY and SVGAGI. Another Seattle source contributed samples from volunteer blood donors who had recovered from COVID-19. Collaborating institutions collected whole blood in K2EDTA tubes following their own protocols. Collaborator samples were shipped for TCRbeta analysis as frozen whole blood, isolated PBMCs, or DNA extracted from either sample type. Notes on this clone: Which antigen it targets is not known. Base quality data are lacking; no much larger clone is found one base away.

The chain employs TRBV6-5 and TRBJ2-5; the best D guess is TRBD2, with 7 bases matching. Material for sequencing was peripheral blood. The clonotype comes from a man aged 35-49 years who had recovered from COVID-19. The CDR3 has the sequence CASSYGGGPQETQYF. In nucleotide form, the sequence is TGTGCCAGCAGTTACGGGGGGGGCCCCCAAGAGACCCAGTACTTC.